This passage covers 10 T cell receptor beta chains from one sample sequenced in a study of blood T cell repertoires in COVID-19. Only in-frame clones appear in the TCRdb table, and some are missing; sequencing was by immunoSEQ multiplex PCR. The sample records some 46,000 clones, roughly 88% being singletons. The sequenced sample was peripheral blood. All receptors come from an elderly woman with COVID-19, enrolled during active disease.

The V gene is TRBV24-1, the J gene TRBJ1-2; 9 nucleotides agree with TRBD1. Germline V gene lookup returns CDR1 KGHDR and CDR2 SFDVKD. V dropped 7 bases and J dropped 8; count of bases not matched to a gene: 7. The CDR3 extends over 13 amino acids. The CDR3 protein is CATSRDRVAGYTF. The CDR3, as DNA: TGTGCCACCAGCCGGGACAGGGTGGCCGGCTACACCTTC.

DNA of the CDR3: TGTGCCAGCTCACCACCGGGGGCTAGCGGGAGGATCTCCTACAATGAGCAGTTCTTC. Protein product: CASSPPGASGRISYNEQFF. This sequence joins TRBV18 and TRBJ2-1, with 11 bases matching TRBD2. V was pared by 0 bases and J by 0 bases, with 7 bases of the junction left unmatched. The CDR3 is 19 residues long. The V gene's germline CDR1 is KGHSH and CDR2 LQKENI.

This clone is classed as medium-sized. The rearrangement links TRBV4-2 to TRBJ2-1, with D possibly matching TRBD2 (5 bases). This CDR3 is 15 amino acids long. Germline V CDR1 and CDR2: LGHNA, YNFKEQ. Trimming removed 0 bases from V and 4 bases from J, with 10 bases in between. The CDR3 sequence: CASSQDFGVYNEQFF. DNA for the CDR3: TGTGCCAGCAGCCAAGATTTCGGGGTTTACAATGAGCAGTTCTTC.

V usage is TRBV7-2 and J usage is TRBJ2-7; 7 bases are shared with TRBD1. The V gene's germline CDR1 is SGHTA and CDR2 FQGNSA. The CDR3 runs to 14 residues. Trimming took 5 bases from V and 1 from J; bases not matched to a gene: 5. For the CDR3, the DNA is TGTGCCAGCAGCCCCCGACAGGGATCCTACGAGCAGTACTTC. It yields the protein CASSPRQGSYEQYF. Full variable domain (rest looked up from reference TRBV7-2 and TRBJ2-7): GAGVSQSPSNKVTEKGKDVELRCDPISGHTALYWYRQSLGQGLEFLIYFQGNSAPDKSGLPSDRFSAERTGGSVSTLTIQRTQQEDSAVYLCASSPRQGSYEQYFGPGTRLTVT.

J is TRBJ2-7 and V is TRBV6-5, with D tentatively TRBD1 (5 bases). Germline lookup yields CDR1 MNHEY and CDR2 SVGAGI. The CDR3 has 13 amino acids. Trimming removed 7 bases at V and 3 bases at J, with 13 bases between. In DNA form, the CDR3 reads TGTGCCAGCACCGGCCCAACAGGCTACGAGCAGTACTTC. Translation gives CASTGPTGYEQYF.

V usage is TRBV6-5 and J usage is TRBJ2-7, with a possible D match to TRBD2 (5 bases). CDR1 MNHEY and CDR2 SVGAGI come from the germline V gene. The CDR3 covers 14 residues. V was trimmed by 0 bases and J by 3 bases, leaving 9 bases between them. The CDR3 is CASSYSPTNYEQYF. CDR3 nucleotide sequence: TGTGCCAGCAGTTACTCTCCGACTAACTACGAGCAGTACTTC.

The V call is TRBV6-1, the J call TRBJ1-1; D unclear. This CDR3 comprises 13 residues. Germline assignment: CDR1 MNHNS and CDR2 SASEGT. Trimming removed 1 base from V and 4 bases from J, with 7 bases in between. CDR3 sequence reads: CASSEGAPTEAFF. CDR3 nucleotides: TGTGCCAGCAGTGAAGGGGCACCCACTGAAGCTTTCTTT.

The gene calls are TRBV3-1 (or the pseudogene TRBV3-2) and TRBJ2-2, with 9 positions matching TRBD1. Per the germline V gene, CDR1 is LGHDT and CDR2 is YNNKEL (reference sequence). There are 14 residues in the CDR3. V was clipped by 4 bases and J by 7 bases; unmatched bases: 4. The CDR3 bases are TGTGCCAGCAGCCGGGGACAGGGTAACGGGGAGCTGTTTTTT. It codes for CASSRGQGNGELFF.

The sample holds many counts of this clone. The chain couples TRBV2 to TRBJ1-1; D is ambiguous. CDR1 is SNHLY, CDR2 FYNNEI, per germline. V lost 7 bases and J 4 bases, leaving 7 bases between the germline ends. CDR3 length equals 11 residues. CDR3 region: CASTYSTEAFF. CDR3 coding DNA: TGTGCCAGCACTTACAGCACTGAAGCTTTCTTT.

V usage is TRBV9 and J usage is TRBJ2-3; 9 bases map to TRBD1. The germline V gene has CDR1 SGDLS and CDR2 YYNGEE. Trimming at V came to 3 bases and at J to 5 bases, leaving 4 bases not matched to a gene. The CDR3 is 14 amino acids. The chain's CDR3 is CASSDGTGRDTQYF. The CDR3 nucleotides are TGTGCCAGCAGCGACGGGACAGGGAGAGATACGCAGTATTTT.